This T cell receptor beta chain was sequenced during a study of blood T cells in healthy people across ages. Study observations and caveats: Naive CD4+ cell counts and diversity both ran higher in long-lived than in aged donors.

Donation came from healthy Caucasian individuals in Russia who were aged roughly 6 to 95. Sample-barcoded 5' priming and a J-beta primer mix drove a second PCR of about 7 to 11 cycles. One entry per CDR3 protein, called by TCRdb with MiXCR from the 5' RACE reads. The sample carries more than 650,000 distinct CDR3 sequences, 22% recorded once. The CDR3 extends over 18 amino acids. Trimming stripped 6 bases from V and 0 bases from J, with 22 bases between. This clonotype was recorded a few times. Antigen: not known. The TCR was taken from a man between 65 and 80 years old in good health. The specimen was blood. This chain links TRBV12-3 or TRBV12-4 with TRBJ2-3; a weak D match, TRBD1 (6 bases). CDR3 residues: CASSSPTEQGGSTDTQYF. The CDR3 DNA reads TGTGCCAGCAGCTCCCCTACGGAACAGGGTGGGAGCACAGATACGCAGTATTTT.